Each of the 30 T cell receptor beta chains below was sequenced from the same sample in a study of T cells in Graves' hyperthyroidism and ophthalmopathy. Amplification targeted TCR beta CDR3 regions from RNA transcripts. The HTBI set primed first-round TCR CDR3 RT-PCR. MiXCR, run by TCRdb on the multiplex PCR reads, gives a single entry per CDR3 protein. This sample carries some 600,000 distinct CDR3 sequences, just over 45% of them seen once, and the ten largest clones take 8% to 8.5%. Material for sequencing was peripheral blood or thyroid tissue (not recorded which). These receptors were obtained from a woman younger than 30 with Graves' hyperthyroidism.

This clonotype was seen more than once but under ten times. J is TRBJ2-7 and V is TRBV7-6; 7 bases match TRBD2. V shed 3 bases and J 5 bases; nucleotides not matched to a gene: 10. Germline V gives CDR1 SGHVS, CDR2 FNYEAQ. There are 15 residues in the CDR3. In nucleotides, the CDR3 is TGTGCCAGCAGCTTGGTCCGCGGGAGATCCCACGAGCAGTACTTC. It encodes CASSLVRGRSHEQYF.

This clonotype was seen just once. Since a much larger clone is just one base distant, this may be a read error. The chain links TRBV15 to TRBJ2-5, with 10 positions matching TRBD1. The germline gives CDR1 LNHNV, CDR2 YYDKDF (reference sequence). This CDR3 is built from 15 residues. V was pared by 5 bases and J by 5 bases, with 8 bases of the junction left unmatched. The CDR3 reads CATSRGTGALETQYF. The DNA of the CDR3 is TGTGCCACCAGCCGAGGGACAGGGGCGTTGGAGACCCAGTACTTC. Together with reference TRBV15 and TRBJ2-5, the CDR3 gives the full variable domain: DAMVIQNPRYQVTQFGKPVTLSCSQTLNHNVMYWYQQKSSQAPKLLFHYYDKDFNNEADTPDNFQSRRPNTSFCFLDIRSPGLGDTAMYLCATSRGTGALETQYFGPGTRLLVL.

This rearrangement joins TRBV7-9 to TRBJ1-2; 8 nucleotides match TRBD1. Germline CDR1 reads SEHNR; CDR2 reads FQNEAQ (reference sequence). J was trimmed by 4 bases and V by 5 bases; bases with no gene match: 9. This CDR3 is 15 amino acids long. CDR3 protein: CASSLGQGVFYGYTF. CDR3 nucleotide sequence: TGTGCCAGCAGCCTAGGACAGGGAGTTTTCTATGGCTACACCTTC. Looking up the rest from reference TRBV7-9 and TRBJ1-2 gives the full variable domain: DTGVSQNPRHKITKRGQNVTFRCDPISEHNRLYWYRQTLGQGPEFLTYFQNEAQLEKSRLLSDRFSAERPKGSFSTLEIQRTEQGDSAMYLCASSLGQGVFYGYTFGSGTRLTVV.

The rearrangement uses TRBV9 and TRBJ1-6; 7 positions match TRBD1. Trimming removed 4 bases from V and 7 bases from J; junction bases left unmatched: 8. This CDR3 spans 15 amino acids. Germline V gene sequence: CDR1 SGDLS, CDR2 YYNGEE. CDR3 DNA: TGTGCCAGCAGCATCACGGGACAGCCGAATTCACCCCTCCACTTT. Translated: CASSITGQPNSPLHF.

The chain has TRBV29-1 and TRBJ2-5; D possibly corresponds to TRBD2 (6 bases). Trimming left V 7 bases short and J 7 bases short, with 16 bases between. This CDR3 contains 12 residues. Germline-derived CDR1 and CDR2 are SQVTM and ANQGSEA. The DNA for the CDR3 is TGCAGCGCCGCGGGGCAGCTCACGACCCAGTACTTC. This codes for CSAAGQLTTQYF.

The chain carries TRBV15 and TRBJ2-6; D not certain. CDR1 LNHNV and CDR2 YYDKDF come from the germline V gene (reference sequence). The CDR3 covers 16 residues. Trimming left V 0 bases short and J 0 bases short, with 6 bases between. The CDR3 nucleotides read TGTGCCACCAGCAGAGACAGGACCTCTGGGGCCAACGTCCTGACTTTC. Encoded protein: CATSRDRTSGANVLTF.

The CDR3 DNA reads TGTGCCAGCCAGCCCGAGAACTTGAACACTGAAGCTTTCTTT. Its protein product is CASQPENLNTEAFF. The chain has TRBV7-3 and TRBJ1-1; the D is unclear. This CDR3 region has 14 residues. Germline V gene sequence: CDR1 SGHTA, CDR2 FQGTGA. Trimming removed 8 bases from V and 0 bases from J, with 13 bases in between.

The chain recombines TRBV2 with TRBJ1-2; D is unclear. Germline CDR1 reads SNHLY; CDR2 reads FYNNEI. Between the trimmed V and J ends, which lost 6 bases and 1 base, there was a span of 12 bases. The CDR3 loop spans 14 amino acids. The CDR3 nucleotides read TGTGCCAGCAGCTTGGCAGACGGTAACTATGGCTACACCTTC. Translated, it gives CASSLADGNYGYTF.

The chain joins TRBV10-3 to TRBJ2-1; D perhaps matches TRBD2 (6 bases). The CDR3 extends over 14 amino acids. Germline CDR1 ENHRY, CDR2 SYGVKD. Trimming shortened V by 0 bases and J by 4 bases, and 7 bases separated the two germline ends. The CDR3 loop is CAISESAGYNEQFF. The CDR3 region has the DNA TGTGCCATCAGTGAGTCGGCGGGGTACAATGAGCAGTTCTTC.

The chain couples TRBV12-3 or TRBV12-4 to TRBJ2-7; D tentatively fits TRBD1 or TRBD2 (5 bases each). This CDR3 comprises 18 residues. V was clipped by 7 bases and J by 0 bases, with 25 bases between them. The CDR3 region has the DNA TGTGCCAGCACACGAGCTCACCGGGACCAACGATCCTCCTACGAGCAGTACTTC. This translates into CASTRAHRDQRSSYEQYF.

As DNA, the CDR3 is TGTGCCAGCAGCCCAAGGGGGCTTGATGAAGCTTTCTTT. Protein: CASSPRGLDEAFF. This chain uses TRBV2 with TRBJ1-1; 7 nucleotides line up with TRBD1. Germline lookup yields CDR1 SNHLY and CDR2 FYNNEI. Trimming took 6 bases from V and 7 from J; bases not matched to a gene: 8. CDR3 length: 13 amino acids.

This clonotype was seen only a few times. This rearrangement joins TRBV20-1 to TRBJ2-7; D not resolved. V lost 3 bases and J lost 7, with 16 bases in between. CDR3 length: 13 amino acids. CDR1 DFQATT and CDR2 SNEGSKA come from the germline V gene (reference sequence). CDR3 DNA sequence: TGCAGTGCTAGGAGAGGTGCCCTACGAGAGCAGTACTTC. As protein: CSARRGALREQYF.

This clonotype was seen only a few times. V usage is TRBV9 and J usage is TRBJ1-1; maybe TRBD1 (5 bases). The CDR3 has 15 amino acids. Germline-derived CDR1 and CDR2 are SGDLS and YYNGEE. Deletions cut 0 bases from V and 4 bases from J, with 13 bases between. CDR3 residues: CASSVEATGGTEAFF. DNA for the CDR3: TGTGCCAGCAGCGTAGAGGCCACAGGCGGCACTGAAGCTTTCTTT. Full variable domain (remainder filled in from reference TRBV9 and TRBJ1-1): DSGVTQTPKHLITATGQRVTLRCSPRSGDLSVYWYQQSLDQGLQFLIQYYNGEERAKGNILERFSAQQFPDLHSELNLSSLELGDSALYFCASSVEATGGTEAFFGQGTRLTVV.

This chain links TRBV5-6 with TRBJ2-7, with D perhaps matching TRBD1 (7 bases). The V and J ends lost 1 base and 0 bases respectively, with 23 bases between them. This CDR3 has 19 residues. Germline CDR1 is SGHDT and CDR2 is YYEEEE. The CDR3 sequence is CASSLYFATRQGLSYEQYF. CDR3 sequence (DNA): TGTGCCAGCAGCTTGTATTTTGCCACTCGACAGGGACTCTCCTACGAGCAGTACTTC.

This clonotype was seen more than once but under ten times. The V call is TRBV19, the J call TRBJ1-2; 8 nucleotides align to TRBD1. The CDR3 is made up of 14 amino acids. CDR1 and CDR2 from the germline V gene are LNHDA and SQIVND (reference sequence). V shed 7 bases, J shed 7 bases, and the junction held 11 bases outside the gene matches. The CDR3 sequence is CASKYQAGGFGYTF. As DNA, the CDR3 is TGTGCCAGTAAATATCAGGCAGGGGGCTTTGGCTACACCTTC.

This chain joins TRBV7-1 and TRBJ1-1, with D perhaps matching TRBD1 (6 bases). TRBV7-1 is an ORF; its function is uncertain. The CDR3 loop spans 16 amino acids. With 3 bases removed from V and 3 bases from J, the gap between germline ends came to 17 bases. DNA for the CDR3: TGTGCCAGCAGCTCCCGGACAGCCCCGGTGGACACTGAAGCTTTCTTT. Protein: CASSSRTAPVDTEAFF.

The chain carries TRBV7-9 and TRBJ1-2; perhaps TRBD1 as D (6 bases). There are 13 residues in the CDR3. Germline V gives CDR1 SEHNR, CDR2 FQNEAQ (reference sequence). V was cut by 4 bases and J by 4 bases, with 10 bases left in between. The CDR3: CASSSHRAYGYTF. The CDR3 bases are TGTGCCAGCAGCTCCCACAGGGCCTATGGCTACACCTTC.

V and J are TRBV12-3 or TRBV12-4 and TRBJ1-5; D remains unclear. Trimming removed 6 bases from V and 10 bases from J, with 7 bases in between. CDR3 length: 10 amino acids. CDR3 DNA sequence: TGTGCCAGCAGCCGCGGACCCCAGCATTTT. It translates to CASSRGPQHF.

The V gene is TRBV2, the J gene TRBJ2-7; TRBD2 aligns across 7 bases. The CDR3 has 15 amino acids. Trimming cost V 6 bases and J 2 bases; bases outside gene matches: 10. CDR1 SNHLY and CDR2 FYNNEI come from the germline V gene. The CDR3 DNA follows: TGTGCCAGCAGGGGGGAGGGTGCTAGTGCCTACGAGCAGTACTTC. Translating gives CASRGEGASAYEQYF.

With respect to this clonotype: A much larger clone lies one base from this, so it may be a read error. CDR3 DNA: TGTGCCAGCAGCTTCCGGACAGGGAGTGGTTCACCCCTCCACTTT. Residues: CASSFRTGSGSPLHF. The V gene is TRBV7-9, the J gene TRBJ1-6, with 8 bases identical to TRBD1. The CDR3 is 15 residues long. V trimming: 3 bases; J trimming: 9 bases; junction bases outside the gene matches: 7. CDR1 and CDR2 from the germline V gene are SEHNR and FQNEAQ (reference sequence).

The V call is TRBV6-1, the J call TRBJ2-7; 8 positions agree with TRBD1. Germline V gives CDR1 MNHNS, CDR2 SASEGT. Losses at the gene ends were 10 bases for V and 2 bases for J; bases not matched to a gene: 13. This CDR3 has 15 amino acids. CDR3 amino acids: CAIREAGTGAYEQYF. Here the CDR3 DNA reads TGTGCCATCAGGGAAGCCGGGACAGGCGCCTACGAGCAGTACTTC.

This clonotype came up many times. V gene TRBV2 combines with J gene TRBJ2-7; 9 nucleotides line up with TRBD1. The CDR3 covers 13 residues. Per the germline V gene, CDR1 is SNHLY and CDR2 is FYNNEI. Trimming took 6 bases from V and 2 from J; bases not matched to a gene: 2. CDR3 in amino acids: CASRGQGTYEQYF. The CDR3 DNA sequence: TGTGCCAGCAGGGGACAGGGAACCTACGAGCAGTACTTC. The whole variable domain, filled in from reference TRBV2 and TRBJ2-7, reads EPEVTQTPSHQVTQMGQEVILRCVPISNHLYFYWYRQILGQKVEFLVSFYNNEISEKSEIFDDQFSVERPDGSNFTLKIRSTKLEDSAMYFCASRGQGTYEQYFGPGTRLTVT.

The chain has TRBV29-1 and TRBJ2-1, with D possibly being TRBD2 (5 bases). This CDR3 spans 12 amino acids. V shed 4 bases and J shed 8 bases, with 12 bases lying between them. In germline, CDR1 is SQVTM, CDR2 ANQGSEA. In DNA, the CDR3 is TGCAGCGTTGGATCGATCGGGGATGAGCAGTTCTTC. Protein: CSVGSIGDEQFF.

This clonotype was counted between two and nine times. The V gene is TRBV9, the J gene TRBJ2-2, with D maybe TRBD1 (5 bases). CDR3 length equals 14 residues. V was cut by 1 base and J by 8 bases, with 12 bases left in between. Germline lookup yields CDR1 SGDLS and CDR2 YYNGEE. CDR3 sequence: CASSVWQGPGELFF. The CDR3 DNA reads TGTGCCAGCAGCGTATGGCAGGGTCCGGGGGAGCTGTTTTTT.

This clonotype was observed a handful of times. This chain joins TRBV12-3 or TRBV12-4 and TRBJ1-2; no clear D gene. V lost 4 bases, J lost 4 bases, and 13 bases lay in between. The CDR3 totals 14 residues. CDR3 sequence: CASSYSSASYGYTF. The CDR3 bases are TGTGCCAGCAGTTACTCTAGTGCTAGCTATGGCTACACCTTC.

The V call is TRBV12-3 or TRBV12-4, the J call TRBJ2-5; the match to TRBD2 covers 13 bases. Trimming cost V 7 bases and J 3 bases; bases outside gene matches: 5. CDR3 size: 15 residues. This chain's CDR3 is CASTLGLAGEETQYF. DNA of the CDR3: TGTGCCAGCACCTTAGGACTAGCGGGAGAAGAGACCCAGTACTTC.

This clonotype was detected a few times. V gene TRBV6-5 combines with J gene TRBJ2-5; 9 bases align to TRBD2. J gave up 2 bases and V 0 bases, and 4 bases lay outside the gene matches. The length of the CDR3 is 16 residues. Germline CDR1 and CDR2: MNHEY and SVGAGI. CDR3 sequence reads: CASSYSVTSGQETQYF. The CDR3 nucleotides are TGTGCCAGCAGTTACTCGGTAACTAGCGGGCAAGAGACCCAGTACTTC.

The chain has TRBV7-8 and TRBJ2-7; 7 bases are shared with TRBD2. V was clipped by 2 bases and J by 0 bases; unmatched bases: 7. CDR3 length equals 16 residues. Germline CDR1 and CDR2: SGHVS and FQNEAQ. The CDR3 loop reads CASSLLRRENSYEQYF. The CDR3 region has the DNA TGTGCCAGCAGCTTACTCCGGCGGGAGAACTCCTACGAGCAGTACTTC.

This rearrangement joins TRBV10-3 to TRBJ1-5; a weak D match, TRBD1 (5 bases). Germline CDR1 and CDR2: ENHRY and SYGVKD. The CDR3 is 15 residues long. V lost 6 bases and J lost 2, with 14 bases in between. The CDR3 DNA reads TGTGCCATCAGGGCGGGGGTCCTGGGCAATCAGCCCCAGCATTTT. As protein: CAIRAGVLGNQPQHF.

The genes are TRBV2 and TRBJ1-6; 9 nucleotides align to TRBD1. This CDR3 region has 14 residues. V trimming: 7 bases; J trimming: 9 bases; junction bases outside the gene matches: 7. The germline CDR1 and CDR2 sequences are SNHLY and FYNNEI. The CDR3 here is CASKSTGGISPLHF. The CDR3 DNA reads TGTGCCAGCAAATCGACAGGGGGTATTTCACCCCTCCACTTT.